Listed below are T cell receptor beta chains from one sample, sequenced in a study of monozygotic twins with inflammatory bowel disease. TCRdb derives one entry per CDR3 protein from the 5' RACE reads, leaving out DNA. The sample has about 170,000 distinct CDR3 sequences, and its top ten clones hold over 2.5%. Sequenced input: blood. The receptor source for this set is a human donor with ulcerative colitis or Crohn's disease, or a healthy co-twin of an affected twin (not recorded which). CDR3s include the opening cysteine and the closing phenylalanine or tryptophan.

V gene: TRBV6-1; J gene: TRBJ1-5; CDR3 protein: CASSEQAGNQPQHF
V gene: TRBV5-1; J gene: TRBJ2-1; CDR3 protein: CASSWGGLAGGNEQFF
V gene: TRBV2; J gene: TRBJ2-1; CDR3 protein: CASSGGGSSYNEQFF
V gene: TRBV20-1; J gene: TRBJ1-2; CDR3 protein: CSVLGTSSYTF
V gene: TRBV19; J gene: TRBJ2-1; CDR3 protein: CASSRVVTGQGLSSYNEQFF
V gene: TRBV18; J gene: TRBJ2-7; CDR3 protein: CASSRRQESSYEQYF
V gene: TRBV7-2; J gene: TRBJ1-2; CDR3 protein: CASSFQGHYGYTF
V gene: TRBV7-9; J gene: TRBJ2-5; CDR3 protein: CASSPKETQYF
V gene: TRBV5-1; J gene: TRBJ2-7; CDR3 protein: CASSFPLGGSSNEQYF
V gene: TRBV27; J gene: TRBJ1-2; CDR3 protein: CASSFAGEYGYTF
V gene: TRBV29-1; J gene: TRBJ2-7; CDR3 protein: CSVEDREGYEQYF
V gene: TRBV6-1; J gene: TRBJ1-5; CDR3 protein: CASSGWNVPLFSQPQHF
V gene: TRBV18; J gene: TRBJ2-7; CDR3 protein: CASSWGPPTYEQYF
V gene: TRBV5-1; J gene: TRBJ1-6; CDR3 protein: CASSPLQYYNSPLHF
V gene: TRBV5-4; J gene: TRBJ2-3; CDR3 protein: CASSLILAGTSDTQYF
V gene: TRBV28; J gene: TRBJ2-7; CDR3 protein: CASSLTGEVYEQYF
V gene: TRBV29-1; J gene: TRBJ2-2; CDR3 protein: CSVPGGSPTGELFF
V gene: TRBV5-1; J gene: TRBJ2-1; CDR3 protein: CASSLAAVRRASSFTSYNEQFF
V gene: TRBV29-1; J gene: TRBJ2-5; CDR3 protein: CSVEPSGRPRTQYF
V gene: TRBV5-5; J gene: TRBJ2-7; CDR3 protein: CASSLVPGARGEQYF
V gene: TRBV11-2; J gene: TRBJ2-1; CDR3 protein: CASSMPPGSRDNEQFF
V gene: TRBV4-1; J gene: TRBJ2-4; CDR3 protein: CASSQDRLAGGYAAKNIQYF
V gene: TRBV12-3/TRBV12-4; J gene: TRBJ2-1; CDR3 protein: CASSPIGTGNNEQFF
V gene: TRBV5-1; J gene: TRBJ1-1; CDR3 protein: CASSFGLMNTEAFF
V gene: TRBV20-1; J gene: TRBJ2-7; CDR3 protein: CSASPLAGGPDEQYF